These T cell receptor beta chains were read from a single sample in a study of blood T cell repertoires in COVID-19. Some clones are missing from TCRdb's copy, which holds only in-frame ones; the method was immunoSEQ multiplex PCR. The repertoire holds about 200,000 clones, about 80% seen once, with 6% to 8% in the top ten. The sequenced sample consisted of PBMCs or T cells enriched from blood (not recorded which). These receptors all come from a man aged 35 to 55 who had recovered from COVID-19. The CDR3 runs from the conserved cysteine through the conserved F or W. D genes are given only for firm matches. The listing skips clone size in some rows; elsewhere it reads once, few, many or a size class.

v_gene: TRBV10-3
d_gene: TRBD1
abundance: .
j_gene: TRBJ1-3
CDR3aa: CAISVRQGPNSGNTIYF

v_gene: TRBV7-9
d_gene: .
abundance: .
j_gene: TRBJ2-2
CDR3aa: CASSDNRRDRELFF

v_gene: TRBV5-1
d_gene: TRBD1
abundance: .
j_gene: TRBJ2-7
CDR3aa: CASSLGQGVRYEQYF

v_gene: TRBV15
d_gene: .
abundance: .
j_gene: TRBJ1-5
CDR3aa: CATSRDFRSNQPQHF

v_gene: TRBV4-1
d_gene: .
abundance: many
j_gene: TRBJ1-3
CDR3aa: CASSRGGLALKGNTIYF

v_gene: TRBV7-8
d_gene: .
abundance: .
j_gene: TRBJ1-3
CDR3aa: CASSTPGHPYDTIYF

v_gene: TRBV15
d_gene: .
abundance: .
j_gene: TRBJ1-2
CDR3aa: CATSKTDTNYGYTF

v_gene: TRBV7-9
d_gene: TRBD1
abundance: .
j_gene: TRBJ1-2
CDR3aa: CASSVGPQGAIGYTF

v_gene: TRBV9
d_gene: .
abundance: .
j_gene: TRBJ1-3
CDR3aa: CASSSPGGGNTIYF

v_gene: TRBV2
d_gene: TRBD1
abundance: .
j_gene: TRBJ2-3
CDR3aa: CASTGQGARRDTQYF

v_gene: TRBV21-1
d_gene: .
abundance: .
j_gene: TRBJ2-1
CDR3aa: CASSTRIPFNEQFF

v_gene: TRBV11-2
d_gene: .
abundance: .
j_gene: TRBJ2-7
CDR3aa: CASSSPLSEKQYF

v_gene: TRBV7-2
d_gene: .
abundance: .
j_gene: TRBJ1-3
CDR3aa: CASSSPRGAGNTIYF

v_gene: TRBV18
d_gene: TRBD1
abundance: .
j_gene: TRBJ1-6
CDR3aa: CASSPTDRDGSPLHF

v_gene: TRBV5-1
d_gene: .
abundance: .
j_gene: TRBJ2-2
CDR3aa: CASSYGTAPGELFF

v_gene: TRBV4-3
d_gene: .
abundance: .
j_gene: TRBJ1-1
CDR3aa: CASSRGNLNTEAFF

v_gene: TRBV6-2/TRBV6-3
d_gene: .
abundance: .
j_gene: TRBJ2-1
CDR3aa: CASSRTNRATGRHEQFF

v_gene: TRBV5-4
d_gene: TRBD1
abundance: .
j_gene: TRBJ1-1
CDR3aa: CASSIFGQGENTEAFF

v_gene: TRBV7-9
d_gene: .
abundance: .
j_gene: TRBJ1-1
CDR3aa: CASSPPMNTEAFF

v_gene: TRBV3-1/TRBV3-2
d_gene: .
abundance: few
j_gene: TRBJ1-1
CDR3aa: CASSSSDRKNTEAFF

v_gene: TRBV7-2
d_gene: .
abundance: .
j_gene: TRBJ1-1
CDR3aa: CASSLEGLLNTEAFF

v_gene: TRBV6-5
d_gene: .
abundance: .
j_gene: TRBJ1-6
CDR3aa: CASRPRVSYNSPLHF

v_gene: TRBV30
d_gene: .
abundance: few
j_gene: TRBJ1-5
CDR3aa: CAWSAGGDNQPQHF

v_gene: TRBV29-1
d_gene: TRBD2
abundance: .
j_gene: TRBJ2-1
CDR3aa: CSVGGMNEQFF

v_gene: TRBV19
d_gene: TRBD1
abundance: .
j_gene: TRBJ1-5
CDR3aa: CASSPGQADNQPQHF

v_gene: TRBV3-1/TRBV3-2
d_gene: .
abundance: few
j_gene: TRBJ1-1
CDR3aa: CASSYGRGGEAFF

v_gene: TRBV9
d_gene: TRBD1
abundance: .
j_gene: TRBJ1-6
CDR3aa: CASSETGVLNSPLHF

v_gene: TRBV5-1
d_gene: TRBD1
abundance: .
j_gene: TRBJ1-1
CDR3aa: CASSLHRGQVEAFF

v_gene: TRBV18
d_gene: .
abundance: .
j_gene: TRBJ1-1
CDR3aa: CASSPRILKGGNTEAFF

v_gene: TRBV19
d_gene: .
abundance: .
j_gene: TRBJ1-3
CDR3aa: CASSWRLSGNTIYF

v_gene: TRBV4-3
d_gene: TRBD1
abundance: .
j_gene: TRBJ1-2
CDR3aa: CASSRNRGNYGYTF

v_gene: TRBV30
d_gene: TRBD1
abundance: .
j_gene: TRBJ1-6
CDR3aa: CAWVGQGGSPLHF

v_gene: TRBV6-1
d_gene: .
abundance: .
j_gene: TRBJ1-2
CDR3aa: CASSEAGGRGYTF

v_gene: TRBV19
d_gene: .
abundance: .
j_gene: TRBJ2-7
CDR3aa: CASSPRTLSSSYEQYF

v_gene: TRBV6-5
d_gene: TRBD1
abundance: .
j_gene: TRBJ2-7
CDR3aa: CASEDRDYEQYF

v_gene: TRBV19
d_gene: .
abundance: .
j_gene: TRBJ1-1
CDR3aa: CASSIRGMRTEAFF

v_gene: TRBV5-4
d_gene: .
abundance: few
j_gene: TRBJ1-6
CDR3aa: CATERNTLHF

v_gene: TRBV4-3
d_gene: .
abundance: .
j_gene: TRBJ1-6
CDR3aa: CASSQVISYNSPLHF

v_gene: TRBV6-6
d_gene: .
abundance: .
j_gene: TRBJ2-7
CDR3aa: CASSYQRAGSYEQYF

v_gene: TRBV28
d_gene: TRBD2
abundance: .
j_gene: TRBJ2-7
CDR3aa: CASSFGGRFYEQYF

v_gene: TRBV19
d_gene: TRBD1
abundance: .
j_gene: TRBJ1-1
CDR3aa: CASRSGGATTEAFF

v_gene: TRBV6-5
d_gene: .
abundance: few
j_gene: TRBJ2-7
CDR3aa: CASSPTAGETYEQYF

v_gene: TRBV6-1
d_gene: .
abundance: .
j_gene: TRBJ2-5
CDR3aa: CASSDTAAIQETQYF

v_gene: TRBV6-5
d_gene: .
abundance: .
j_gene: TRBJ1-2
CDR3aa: CASINRYGSSGGYTF

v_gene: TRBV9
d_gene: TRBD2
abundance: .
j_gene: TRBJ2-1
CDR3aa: CASSASGVSYNEQFF

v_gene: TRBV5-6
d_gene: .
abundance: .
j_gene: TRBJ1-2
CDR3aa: CASSLSWGGYGYTF

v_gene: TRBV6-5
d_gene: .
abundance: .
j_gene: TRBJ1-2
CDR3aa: CASRTLPTVYGYTF

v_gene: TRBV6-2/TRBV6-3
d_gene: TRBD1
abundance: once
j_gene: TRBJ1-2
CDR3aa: CASSGSGTGAPYGYTF

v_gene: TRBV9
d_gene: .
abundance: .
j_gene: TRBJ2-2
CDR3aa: CASSSLGHTGELFF